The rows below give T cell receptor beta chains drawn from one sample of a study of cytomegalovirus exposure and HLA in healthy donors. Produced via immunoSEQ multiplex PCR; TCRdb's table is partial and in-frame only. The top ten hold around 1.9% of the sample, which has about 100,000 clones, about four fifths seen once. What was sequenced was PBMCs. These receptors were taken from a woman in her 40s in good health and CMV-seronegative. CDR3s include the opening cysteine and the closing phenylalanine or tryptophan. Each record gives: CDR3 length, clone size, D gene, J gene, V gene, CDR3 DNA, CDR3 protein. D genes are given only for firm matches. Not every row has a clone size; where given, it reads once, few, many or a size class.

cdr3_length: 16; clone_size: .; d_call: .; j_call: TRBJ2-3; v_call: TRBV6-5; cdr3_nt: TGTGCCAGCAGTTACTCGTCCGGACTGGTGGGGGGAACGCAGTATTTT; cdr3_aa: CASSYSSGLVGGTQYF
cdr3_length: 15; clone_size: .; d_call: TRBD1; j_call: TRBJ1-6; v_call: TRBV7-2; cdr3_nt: TGTGCCAGCAGCTTAGCGACAGGGAGTATTTCCCCCCTCCACTTT; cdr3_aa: CASSLATGSISPLHF
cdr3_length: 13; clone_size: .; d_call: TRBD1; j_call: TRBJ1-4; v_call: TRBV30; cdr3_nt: TGTGCCTGTGCCCCGGACAGGGGTGAAAAACTGTTTTTT; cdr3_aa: CACAPDRGEKLFF
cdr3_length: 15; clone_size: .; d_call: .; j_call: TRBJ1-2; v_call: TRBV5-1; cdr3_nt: TGCGCCAGCAGCCCGACAGGAAGGGAAACCTATGGCTACACCTTC; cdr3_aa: CASSPTGRETYGYTF
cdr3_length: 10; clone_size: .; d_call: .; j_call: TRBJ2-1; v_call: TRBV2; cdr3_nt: TGTGCCAGCATCCAGAACGAGCAGTTCTTC; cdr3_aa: CASIQNEQFF
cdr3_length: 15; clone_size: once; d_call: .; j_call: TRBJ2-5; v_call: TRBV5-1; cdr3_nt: TGCGCCAGCAGCTTGGTACCGGGGACTCAAGAGACCCAGTACTTC; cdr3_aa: CASSLVPGTQETQYF
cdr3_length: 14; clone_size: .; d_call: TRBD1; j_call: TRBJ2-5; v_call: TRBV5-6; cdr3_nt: TGTGCCAGCAGCGAAGTGACAGGGCGGGAGACCCAGTACTTC; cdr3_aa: CASSEVTGRETQYF
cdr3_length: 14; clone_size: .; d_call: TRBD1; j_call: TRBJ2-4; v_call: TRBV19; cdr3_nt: TGTGCCAGTAGTGACCGCGACAGGGTTAACATTCAGTACTTC; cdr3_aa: CASSDRDRVNIQYF
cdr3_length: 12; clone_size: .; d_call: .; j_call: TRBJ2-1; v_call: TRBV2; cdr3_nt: TGTGCCAGCAGTGAAGCGCTAGTGCCACAGTTCTTC; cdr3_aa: CASSEALVPQFF
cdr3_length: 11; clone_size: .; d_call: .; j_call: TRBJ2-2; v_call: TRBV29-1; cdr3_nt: TGCAGCGTTGAAAAGAGTACTGAGCTGTTTTTT; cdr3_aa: CSVEKSTELFF
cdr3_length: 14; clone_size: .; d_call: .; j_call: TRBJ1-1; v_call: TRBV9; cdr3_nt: TGTGCCAGCAGCGTAGTTGGGCAGAACACTGAAGCTTTCTTT; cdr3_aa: CASSVVGQNTEAFF
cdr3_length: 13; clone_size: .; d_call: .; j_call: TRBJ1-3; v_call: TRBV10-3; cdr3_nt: TGTGCCATCAGTGAAATTGGGGGGAGCACCATATATTTT; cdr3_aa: CAISEIGGSTIYF
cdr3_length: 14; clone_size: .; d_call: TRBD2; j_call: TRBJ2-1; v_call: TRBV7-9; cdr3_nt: TGTGCCAGCAGTCTAGCGGGACACTACAATGAGCAGTTCTTC; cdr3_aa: CASSLAGHYNEQFF
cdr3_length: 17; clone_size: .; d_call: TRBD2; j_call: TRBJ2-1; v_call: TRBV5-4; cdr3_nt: TGTGCCAGCAGCTTAGGACTAGCGGGCGGCTCCTACAATGAGCAGTTCTTC; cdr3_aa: CASSLGLAGGSYNEQFF
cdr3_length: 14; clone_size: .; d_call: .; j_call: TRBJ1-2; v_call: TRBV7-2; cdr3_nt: TGTGCCAGCAGCTCCTCGGGGGGGGGCTATGGCTACACCTTC; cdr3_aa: CASSSSGGGYGYTF
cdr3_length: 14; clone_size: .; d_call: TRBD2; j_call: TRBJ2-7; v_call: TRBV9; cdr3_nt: TGTGCCAGCAGCGTAGGGGGACTAGGCTACGAGCAGTACTTC; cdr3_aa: CASSVGGLGYEQYF
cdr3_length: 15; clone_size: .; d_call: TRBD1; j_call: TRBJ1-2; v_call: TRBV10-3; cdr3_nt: TGTGCCATCACCCCCGAGGAGGGGGCAAACTATGGCTACACCTTC; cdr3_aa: CAITPEEGANYGYTF
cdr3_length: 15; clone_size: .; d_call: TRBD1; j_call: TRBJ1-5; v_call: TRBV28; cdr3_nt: TGTGCCAGCAGTCCCCAGGGGGCAGGTGATCAGCCCCAGCATTTT; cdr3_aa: CASSPQGAGDQPQHF
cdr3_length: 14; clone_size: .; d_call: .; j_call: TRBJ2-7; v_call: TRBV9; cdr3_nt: TGTGCCAGCAGCGTAGCCTACAGGGGAGGCGAGCAGTACTTC; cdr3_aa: CASSVAYRGGEQYF
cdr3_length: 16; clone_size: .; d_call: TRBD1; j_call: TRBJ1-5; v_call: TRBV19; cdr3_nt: TGTGCCAGTAGACCCCTCGGGGACAGGGGCGTCCAGCCCCAGCATTTT; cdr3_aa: CASRPLGDRGVQPQHF
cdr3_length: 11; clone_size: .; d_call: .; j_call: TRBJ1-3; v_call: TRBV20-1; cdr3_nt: TGCGGAGGGTTCTCTGGAAACACCATATATTTT; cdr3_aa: CGGFSGNTIYF
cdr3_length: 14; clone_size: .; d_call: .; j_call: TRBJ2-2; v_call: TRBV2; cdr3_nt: TGTGCCAGCAGTGCCAAACAGGTTCCCGGGGAGCTGTTTTTT; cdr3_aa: CASSAKQVPGELFF
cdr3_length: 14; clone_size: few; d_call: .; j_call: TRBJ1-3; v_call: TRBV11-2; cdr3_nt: TGTGCCAGCAGCCCCGAGGACTCTGGAAACACCATATATTTT; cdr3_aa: CASSPEDSGNTIYF
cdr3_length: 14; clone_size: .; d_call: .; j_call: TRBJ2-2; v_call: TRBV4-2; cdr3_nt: TGTGCCAGCAGCCAAGATCCAGACACCGGGGAGCTGTTTTTT; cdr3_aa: CASSQDPDTGELFF
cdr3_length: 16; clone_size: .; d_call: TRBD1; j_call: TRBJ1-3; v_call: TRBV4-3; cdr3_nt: TGCGCCAGCAGCCAAGTATCAGGGGGCCCTGGAAACACCATATATTTT; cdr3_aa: CASSQVSGGPGNTIYF
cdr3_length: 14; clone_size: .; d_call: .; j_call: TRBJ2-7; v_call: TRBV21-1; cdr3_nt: TGTGCCAGCAGCAAGTGGACAGGGTGCCACGAGCAGTACTTC; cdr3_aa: CASSKWTGCHEQYF
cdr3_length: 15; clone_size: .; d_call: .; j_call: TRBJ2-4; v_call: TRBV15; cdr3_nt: TGTGCCACCAGCAGAGATGGGGGGGGCATCAACATTCAGTACTTC; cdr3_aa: CATSRDGGGINIQYF
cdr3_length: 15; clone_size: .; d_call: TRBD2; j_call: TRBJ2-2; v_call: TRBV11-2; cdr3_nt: TGTGCCAGCAGTTACAGCGGGAGGGCGCCCGGGGAGCTGTTTTTT; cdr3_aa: CASSYSGRAPGELFF
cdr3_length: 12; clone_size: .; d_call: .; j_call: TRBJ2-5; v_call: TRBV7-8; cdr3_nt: TGTGCCAGCAGCTTAGAAGAGTGGACCCAGTACTTC; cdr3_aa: CASSLEEWTQYF
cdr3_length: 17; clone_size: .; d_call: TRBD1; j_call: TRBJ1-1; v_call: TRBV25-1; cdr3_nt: TGTGCCAGCAGAGACTCGCCTATGAGGACAGGGGACACTGAAGCTTTCTTT; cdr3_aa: CASRDSPMRTGDTEAFF
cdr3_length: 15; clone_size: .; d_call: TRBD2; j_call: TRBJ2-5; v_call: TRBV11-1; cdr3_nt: TGTGCCAGCAGCCCTAATAGCGGGAGGGAAGAGACCCAGTACTTC; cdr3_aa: CASSPNSGREETQYF
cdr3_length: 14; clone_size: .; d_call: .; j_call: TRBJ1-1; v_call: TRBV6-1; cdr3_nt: TGTGCCAGCCTTGGATGGGGGGGAGTTACTGAAGCTTTCTTT; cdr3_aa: CASLGWGGVTEAFF
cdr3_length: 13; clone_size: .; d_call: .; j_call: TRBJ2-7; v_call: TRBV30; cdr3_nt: TGTGCCTGTCTACCGGGTCAGTCCTACGAGCAGTACTTC; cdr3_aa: CACLPGQSYEQYF
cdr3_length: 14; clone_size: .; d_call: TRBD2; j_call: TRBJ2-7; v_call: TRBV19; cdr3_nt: TGTGCCAGTAGTCGGACTAGCGGGAGCTACGAGCAGTACTTC; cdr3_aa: CASSRTSGSYEQYF
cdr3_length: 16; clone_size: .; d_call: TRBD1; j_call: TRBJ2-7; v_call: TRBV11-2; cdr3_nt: TGTGCCAGCAGCCCAACGTTAGGACAGGCCCCGTACGAGCAGTACTTC; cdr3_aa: CASSPTLGQAPYEQYF
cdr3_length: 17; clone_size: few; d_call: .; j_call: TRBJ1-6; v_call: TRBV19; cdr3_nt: TGTGCCAGTAGTATAGCCACAGGGAGCTCCTATAATTCACCCCTCCACTTT; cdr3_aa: CASSIATGSSYNSPLHF